The subject of this entry is one T cell receptor (beta chain). Its antigen remains unidentified. These data belong to a study of T cell responses to AZD1222 COVID-19 vaccine. Study results and caveats: Recipients of AZD1222 seropositive at baseline numbered only 5 to 7. Scientists sampled the repertoires only once the peak T cell response had passed.

The ends were cut back, 5 bases at V and 6 bases at J, with 13 bases in the middle. In germline, CDR1 is MDHEN, CDR2 SYDVKM. The CDR3 consists of 13 residues. The data were produced by immunoSEQ multiplex PCR, yet TCRdb's version contains in-frame clones alone and is incomplete. The sample has 83,000 or so clones, less than 95% seen once. The chain employs TRBV28 and TRBJ2-5; D not resolved. The input for sequencing was peripheral blood, taken 28 days after the second AZD1222 dose. The receptor's source is an adult who received the AZD1222 COVID-19 vaccine. Here the CDR3 reads CASSPVFVKTQYF. The DNA for the CDR3 is TGTGCCAGCAGTCCGGTATTCGTGAAGACCCAGTACTTC.